The T cell receptor beta chain under discussion was sequenced for a study of Graves' ophthalmopathy and Graves' hyperthyroidism. Whole-study context: Prior to any treatment, peripheral blood was collected at the time of initial diagnosis. General study results and limits: Most thyroid-expanded clonotypes exceeding 0.001 frequency were also found in blood.

Hyperthyroidism counted as stable given no ophthalmopathy within 18 months of follow-up. The authors amplified TCR beta CDR3 regions, and they did so from RNA transcripts for repertoire sequencing. An opening RT-PCR round employed HTBI primers and preceded a second-round multiplex PCR. One entry per CDR3 protein, called by TCRdb with MiXCR from the multiplex PCR reads. The table includes hundreds of thousands of distinct CDR3 sequences, about 21% detected once. Notes on this clonotype: Its antigen remains unknown.

The CDR3 is 18 amino acids. V lost 2 bases and J 4 bases, leaving 23 bases between the germline ends. Germline CDR1 SNHLY, CDR2 FYNNEI. The chain links TRBV2 to TRBJ1-1, with D possibly TRBD1 on 5 matching bases. Sequencing was carried out using peripheral blood. This receptor was identified in a woman aged 18-29 years with stable Graves' hyperthyroidism. This CDR3 reads CASSELLGRRSYGTEAFF. Here the CDR3 DNA reads TGTGCCAGCAGTGAATTGTTGGGACGCCGATCTTACGGCACTGAAGCTTTCTTT.